This TCR beta chain was captured in a study of CD8+ T cells in alopecia areata (dated by TCRdb to 2017 to 2018). Regarding the research as a whole: The treated patients took part in an open-label pilot trial in which moderate-to-severe alopecia areata was treated with oral tofacitinib at 5 to 10 mg twice daily. Tofacitinib was administered for 6 to 18 months, and 6 months of follow-up off drug were then conducted to assess delayed response and recurrence. To study T cell clonal expansion in alopecia areata, the researchers applied high-throughput TCRbeta sequencing to both the C3H/HeJ mouse model and human patients. On the human side, TCRbeta sequencing was run on scalp tissue and on sorted CD4+ and CD8+ peripheral blood T cells from healthy controls and from alopecia areata patients with either patchy or totalis/universalis disease. Patients on tofacitinib were biopsied at baseline and after 4 and 24 weeks of treatment, and several of the patients also had a later scalp biopsy. Clonality in the scalp was compared among normal scalp (n=4), patchy alopecia areata scalp (n=8), and alopecia totalis/universalis scalp (n=8). The RNA source kit depended on sample type: the PAXgene miRNA kit for fixed scalp, the miRNeasy kit for PBMCs, and the RNeasy kit for mouse skin. TCRbeta CDR3 regions were amplified by immunoSEQ multiplex PCR with 35 Vbeta forward and 13 Jbeta reverse primers.

The receptor library was made with the immunoSEQ multiplex PCR assay. To provide template for TCR sequencing, every sample had RNA extracted and reverse transcribed into cDNA. First-strand cDNA was synthesized with SuperScript III using a 2:1 mix of oligo-dT and random hexamers. A synthetic immune receptor repertoire was used to gauge amplification bias, and whatever bias remained was removed computationally. Processing in the source paper ran as follows. Raw reads were preprocessed for error removal, and CDR3 was defined according to IMGT conventions as running from the conserved cysteine to phenylalanine. To get clonality, Shannon entropy was normalized by log2 of the number of productive unique TCRs and the result was subtracted from 1. Scalp TCRbeta sequences were cross-referenced with sorted blood CD4 and CD8 repertoires so that the CD4 or CD8 identity of scalp clones could be inferred. TCRdb took over this immuneACCESS table, retaining in-frame rearrangements with V and J assigned. Such tables are incomplete; in checked studies, under half of the missing clones stem from an unresolved V gene, and the remainder is unexplained. V, J and clone size were drawn from that table, and D and trimming were deduced from the DNA. This sample holds 170,000 or so clones; around 63% were observed only once. The ten largest clones represent more than 1.5% of the sample.

What the study reported, not specific to this receptor: TCR sequences shared between patients were less clear than in mice, possibly partly because of HLA diversity in the patient population. Compared with normal scalp, lesional scalp had higher clonality and more expanded CD8+ clones, particularly in alopecia totalis/universalis, a pattern that suggests antigenic drive. Unlike mouse skin, where gammadelta T cells dominate, normal human skin contains resident alphabeta T cells that get sequenced too, which complicates analysis of the scalp TCR repertoire.

This clone was observed a handful of times. Its antigen remains unidentified. Base qualities are not recorded, but no much larger clone differs from it by a single base. The time point label, as the study defines it: baseline before oral tofacitinib. From alopecia areata patients, peripheral blood was collected along with lesional scalp punch biopsies. After PBMCs were isolated by density centrifugation and stained for CD3, CD4 and CD8, a FACSAria was used to sort CD4+ and CD8+ T cells. The CDR3 spans 13 residues, from the cysteine through the phenylalanine. Only the CDR3 part of the read is kept: 39 bases, read in frame from the first base. CDR1 and CDR2 (SQVTM, ANQGSEA) derive from the germline V gene. Ends trimmed: V by 6 bases, J by 2 bases; bases unmatched to a gene: 2.

The rearrangement joined TRBV29-1 to TRBJ2-7, and TRBD2 matches 12 of the central bases. Sequencing used CD4+ T cells sorted from blood, obtained at week 0. The TCR comes from a human donor with alopecia areata. The DNA sequence is given as TGCAGCGTACGGACTAGCGGGGCCTACGAGCAGTACTTC. Translated, it gives CSVRTSGAYEQYF.